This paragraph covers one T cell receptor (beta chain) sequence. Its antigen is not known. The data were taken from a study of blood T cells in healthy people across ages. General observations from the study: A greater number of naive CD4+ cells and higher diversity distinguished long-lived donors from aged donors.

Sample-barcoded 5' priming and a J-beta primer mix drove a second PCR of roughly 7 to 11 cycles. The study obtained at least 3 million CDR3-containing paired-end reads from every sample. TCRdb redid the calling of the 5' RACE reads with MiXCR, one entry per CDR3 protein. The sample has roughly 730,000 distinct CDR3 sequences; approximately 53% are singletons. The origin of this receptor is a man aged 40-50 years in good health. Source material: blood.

The CDR3 is CASSVNDDHYQYF. CDR3 nucleotides: TGTGCCAGCAGTGTCAATGACGATCATTACCAGTACTTC. V gene TRBV12-3 or TRBV12-4 combines with J gene TRBJ2-5; D not resolved. Trimming took off 5 bases at V and 10 bases at J, with 17 bases between the two ends. The CDR3 consists of 13 residues.